What follows is one T cell receptor beta chain and its context. The antigen is not known. These data originate in a study of cytomegalovirus exposure and HLA in healthy donors. General observations from the study: Later on, a genetic analysis was performed. It linked a missense variant in DCLRE1C with V- and J-gene trimming of TCR beta. The study designated around 150 TCR beta chains cytomegalovirus-associated. Fewer N-insertions (relative to the roughly 610-donor mean) were reportedly seen in an Asian-associated ancestry cluster in a later analysis.

A multiplex PCR was run with 60 Vbeta primers and 13 Jbeta primers. Sequenced by immunoSEQ multiplex PCR; TCRdb stores in-frame clones only, minus some. The sample lists about 180,000 clones, roughly 78% occurring once. This CDR3 comprises 14 residues. CDR1 is SEHNR and CDR2 is FQNEAQ in the germline V gene (reference sequence). V lost 4 bases and J 6 bases, leaving 15 bases between the germline ends. This clonotype originated in a woman in her thirties or forties in good health and CMV-seronegative. The chain carries TRBV7-9 and TRBJ1-1; D may be TRBD1 (5 bases). The sample taken for sequencing was PBMCs. CDR3: CASSSTQGIAEAFF. In DNA, the CDR3 is TGTGCCAGCAGCTCGACCCAGGGTATCGCTGAAGCTTTCTTT. Based on the CDR3 plus reference TRBV7-9 and TRBJ1-1, the full variable domain is DTGVSQNPRHKITKRGQNVTFRCDPISEHNRLYWYRQTLGQGPEFLTYFQNEAQLEKSRLLSDRFSAERPKGSFSTLEIQRTEQGDSAMYLCASSSTQGIAEAFFGQGTRLTVV.